These T cell receptor beta chains were read from a single sample in a study of blood T cell repertoires in COVID-19. Only in-frame clones appear in the TCRdb table, and some are missing; sequencing was by immunoSEQ multiplex PCR. The table includes around 56,000 clones, 81% detected once. Source material: peripheral blood. The receptors originated from a woman aged 80 or over with active or convalescent COVID-19. Both conserved end residues are part of each CDR3. The order of the fields is CDR3 DNA, CDR3 protein, D gene, CDR3 length, V gene, J gene, clone size. The D gene is left open where the match is weak. Clone size is shown for a subset of rows, as once, few, many or a class of expanded clone.

CDR3 DNA: TGTGCCAGCAGCTTCCTACAGGAGATGAACACTGAAGCTTTCTTT
CDR3 protein: CASSFLQEMNTEAFF
D gene: .
CDR3 length: 15
V gene: TRBV11-2
J gene: TRBJ1-1
clone size: .

CDR3 DNA: TGTGCCAGCAGCTCGACCCTTCAGGGGGATGGCTACACCTTC
CDR3 protein: CASSSTLQGDGYTF
D gene: TRBD1
CDR3 length: 14
V gene: TRBV11-2
J gene: TRBJ1-2
clone size: .

CDR3 DNA: TGTGCCAGCAAAGGGGTAGGCAAAAACATTCAGTACTTC
CDR3 protein: CASKGVGKNIQYF
D gene: .
CDR3 length: 13
V gene: TRBV2
J gene: TRBJ2-4
clone size: .

CDR3 DNA: TGTGCCAGCAGCGGGGGACAGCCGATTTCCTACGAGCAGTACTTC
CDR3 protein: CASSGGQPISYEQYF
D gene: TRBD1
CDR3 length: 15
V gene: TRBV7-2
J gene: TRBJ2-7
clone size: .

CDR3 DNA: TGTGCCAGCAGCTTAGGCCTGACTCCCTATTTT
CDR3 protein: CASSLGLTPYF
D gene: .
CDR3 length: 11
V gene: TRBV11-2
J gene: TRBJ2-3
clone size: .

CDR3 DNA: TGCGCCAGCAGCGCGACTAGCGCTGAGCAGTTCTTC
CDR3 protein: CASSATSAEQFF
D gene: TRBD2
CDR3 length: 12
V gene: TRBV5-1
J gene: TRBJ2-1
clone size: .

CDR3 DNA: TGCGCCAGCAGTCGGGACGGGAGCTCCTACGAGCAGTACTTC
CDR3 protein: CASSRDGSSYEQYF
D gene: .
CDR3 length: 14
V gene: TRBV10-1
J gene: TRBJ2-7
clone size: .

CDR3 DNA: TGTGCCAGCAGTTTAGAGGGCAGGTTGGCCCCTTTACATGGCTACACCTTC
CDR3 protein: CASSLEGRLAPLHGYTF
D gene: .
CDR3 length: 17
V gene: TRBV27
J gene: TRBJ1-2
clone size: .

CDR3 DNA: TGTGCCAGCAGCTACGGGACAGGGGGATCCTACGAGCAGTACTTC
CDR3 protein: CASSYGTGGSYEQYF
D gene: TRBD1
CDR3 length: 15
V gene: TRBV7-9
J gene: TRBJ2-7
clone size: .

CDR3 DNA: TGTGCCAGCAGTTACTCGATCTGGGCTAGCAGCGCCGAGCAGTACTTC
CDR3 protein: CASSYSIWASSAEQYF
D gene: .
CDR3 length: 16
V gene: TRBV6-5
J gene: TRBJ2-7
clone size: .

CDR3 DNA: TGTGCCAGCAGTTTCACAGCCGGGACAGGGACGTATGGCTACACCTTC
CDR3 protein: CASSFTAGTGTYGYTF
D gene: TRBD1
CDR3 length: 16
V gene: TRBV6-5
J gene: TRBJ1-2
clone size: .

CDR3 DNA: TGTGCCAGCAGCATTACGCGGGAGCAGTTCTTC
CDR3 protein: CASSITREQFF
D gene: .
CDR3 length: 11
V gene: TRBV11-2
J gene: TRBJ2-1
clone size: .

CDR3 DNA: TGTGCCAGTAGTATTGGGACAGTACAAGAGACCCAGTACTTC
CDR3 protein: CASSIGTVQETQYF
D gene: TRBD1
CDR3 length: 14
V gene: TRBV19
J gene: TRBJ2-5
clone size: few

CDR3 DNA: TGCGCCAGCACCCAAACTAGCGGGGGGAGAAATGAGCAGTTCTTC
CDR3 protein: CASTQTSGGRNEQFF
D gene: TRBD2
CDR3 length: 15
V gene: TRBV10-2
J gene: TRBJ2-1
clone size: .

CDR3 DNA: TGCGCCAGCAACTCCCCGGGACAGTGGTCTGTGCAGTACTTC
CDR3 protein: CASNSPGQWSVQYF
D gene: TRBD1
CDR3 length: 14
V gene: TRBV5-1
J gene: TRBJ2-7
clone size: .

CDR3 DNA: TGTGCCGCCGGCGGTAACCAAGAGACCCAGTACTTC
CDR3 protein: CAAGGNQETQYF
D gene: .
CDR3 length: 12
V gene: TRBV10-3
J gene: TRBJ2-5
clone size: .

CDR3 DNA: TGTGCCAGCAGCTTAGTAACTGGTGGGAGCACTGAAGCTTTCTTT
CDR3 protein: CASSLVTGGSTEAFF
D gene: .
CDR3 length: 15
V gene: TRBV7-2
J gene: TRBJ1-1
clone size: .

CDR3 DNA: TGTGCCAGCAGCTTAGTGGCGGGGGCCCAAGAGACCCAGTACTTC
CDR3 protein: CASSLVAGAQETQYF
D gene: .
CDR3 length: 15
V gene: TRBV7-6
J gene: TRBJ2-5
clone size: few

CDR3 DNA: TGCAGTGCCAGACGGGTCTACGAGCAGTACTTC
CDR3 protein: CSARRVYEQYF
D gene: .
CDR3 length: 11
V gene: TRBV20-1
J gene: TRBJ2-7
clone size: .

CDR3 DNA: TGTGCCAGCAGTTACTACTCCGAGCAGTACTTC
CDR3 protein: CASSYYSEQYF
D gene: .
CDR3 length: 11
V gene: TRBV6-2/TRBV6-3
J gene: TRBJ2-7
clone size: .

CDR3 DNA: TGTGCCAGCAGTACAACAGGGGTCTCAGGAAACACCATATATTTT
CDR3 protein: CASSTTGVSGNTIYF
D gene: TRBD1
CDR3 length: 15
V gene: TRBV28
J gene: TRBJ1-3
clone size: .

CDR3 DNA: TGTGCCAGCAGTCCGAGGGCCGAGTACGGCTACACCTTC
CDR3 protein: CASSPRAEYGYTF
D gene: .
CDR3 length: 13
V gene: TRBV12-3/TRBV12-4
J gene: TRBJ1-2
clone size: .

CDR3 DNA: TGTGCCAGCAGCCCAAGCGGGGCGAGCTCCTACAATGAGCAGTTCTTC
CDR3 protein: CASSPSGASSYNEQFF
D gene: TRBD2
CDR3 length: 16
V gene: TRBV7-2
J gene: TRBJ2-1
clone size: once